Listed below are T cell receptor beta chains from one sample, sequenced in a study of shared clonotypes between healthy human individuals. The assay was immunoSEQ multiplex PCR, and TCRdb's table has in-frame clones only and misses some. The table records around 2,000,000 clones, about 93% of them present only once. Material for sequencing was naive CD8+ T cells from PBMCs. Receptors originate from a man in his late teens or twenties in good health. Some clones in this sample may be carry-over from other donors' samples. CDR3s include the opening cysteine and the closing phenylalanine or tryptophan. The D gene is left open where the match is weak. Clone size appears in some rows only: once, few, many, or a class for an expanded clone.

j_call,v_call,clone_size,d_call,cdr3_nt,cdr3_aa
TRBJ1-5,TRBV28,NA,NA,TGTGCCAGCAGTTTAGCCCCCACACGGGGGCGGGATCAGCCCCAGCATTTT,CASSLAPTRGRDQPQHF
TRBJ2-5,TRBV7-9,NA,TRBD1,TGTGCCAGCAGCCCGATATTAACAGGGGACCAAGAGACCCAGTACTTC,CASSPILTGDQETQYF
TRBJ2-3,TRBV28,NA,NA,TGTGCCACCAACCCCGGGGGCACATATACGCAGTATTTT,CATNPGGTYTQYF
TRBJ2-1,TRBV7-9,NA,NA,TGTGCCAGCAGCCGTGCAGGGTTGGATGAGCAGTTCTTC,CASSRAGLDEQFF
TRBJ2-3,TRBV4-1,NA,NA,TGCGCCAGCAGCTTCTTCCCTCAGGGGAATACGCAGTATTTT,CASSFFPQGNTQYF
TRBJ2-1,TRBV27,NA,TRBD1,TGTGCCAGCAGGGCTACAGGGGGCTCCTACAATGAGCAGTTCTTC,CASRATGGSYNEQFF
TRBJ1-4,TRBV4-1,NA,NA,TGCGCCAGCAGCCAACCGGACGAAAAACTGTTTTTT,CASSQPDEKLFF
TRBJ2-7,TRBV30,NA,TRBD2,TGTGCCTGGAGTGCCGGACTAGCGGGAGACGAGCAGCACTTC,CAWSAGLAGDEQHF
TRBJ1-2,TRBV28,NA,NA,TGTGCCAGCAGTTTATTGGGCAGGGGCCTGCTTAACTATGGCTACACCTTC,CASSLLGRGLLNYGYTF
TRBJ1-2,TRBV7-9,NA,NA,TGTGCCAGCAGCTCCCTTGAGGGAAGCGTCTATGGCTACACCTTC,CASSSLEGSVYGYTF
TRBJ2-5,TRBV14,NA,NA,TGTGCCAGCAGCCCTGGAATGGGGGGCTGGGGCCAAGAGACCCAGTACTTC,CASSPGMGGWGQETQYF
TRBJ2-5,TRBV28,NA,NA,TGTGCCAGCAGTTTACTGACGGGGCAAGGGGAGACCCAGTACTTC,CASSLLTGQGETQYF
TRBJ2-1,TRBV7-8,NA,NA,TGTGCCAGCAGCTTAGGTCCGGGGGCCTACAATGAACAGTTCTTC,CASSLGPGAYNEQFF
TRBJ2-7,TRBV27,NA,NA,TGTGCCAGCAGTTTACTGGGGGACAACGAGCAGTACTTC,CASSLLGDNEQYF
TRBJ1-5,TRBV19,NA,NA,TGTGCCAGTAGTATAGATCACGACTTGAATCAGCCCCAGCATTTT,CASSIDHDLNQPQHF
TRBJ2-7,TRBV6-1,NA,NA,TGTGCCAGCACCCTCTCGGGGGCTAACTCCTACGAGCAGTACTTC,CASTLSGANSYEQYF
TRBJ2-3,TRBV6-6,NA,NA,TGTGCCAATACCGGGACTGAAACAGATACGCAGTATTTT,CANTGTETDTQYF
TRBJ2-3,TRBV7-9,NA,NA,TGTGCCAGCAGCCAAATAGCGTCAACAAACACAGATACGCAGTATTTT,CASSQIASTNTDTQYF
TRBJ2-2,TRBV27,NA,NA,TGTGCCAGCATCGGGTGGGGGGGCTCGGACACCGGGGAGCTGTTTTTT,CASIGWGGSDTGELFF
TRBJ2-5,TRBV27,NA,TRBD2,TGTGCCAGCAGTCCCCAACTAGCGGGAGCGTGGGAGACCCAGTACTTC,CASSPQLAGAWETQYF
TRBJ1-3,TRBV29-1,NA,NA,TGCAGCGTTGCTGGGTCAGTGGGCTCTGGAAACACCATATATTTT,CSVAGSVGSGNTIYF
TRBJ1-4,TRBV7-9,few,NA,TGTGCCAGCAGCTTGGGTGGCGCTAATGAAAAACTGTTTTTT,CASSLGGANEKLFF
TRBJ2-3,TRBV11-1,NA,TRBD1,TGTGCCAGCAGCGAAAGGCCCCGGACAGGTTCCTCCACAGATACGCAGTATTTT,CASSERPRTGSSTDTQYF
TRBJ2-1,TRBV4-1,NA,NA,TGCGCCAGCAGCCACTTCGGCTACAATGAGCAGTTCTTC,CASSHFGYNEQFF
TRBJ2-1,TRBV29-1,once,NA,TGCAGCGTTGATAACCGAGGGAGGCTAGGTGGTGAGCAGTTCTTC,CSVDNRGRLGGEQFF
TRBJ2-7,TRBV19,NA,TRBD2,TGTGCCAGTAGGGACGAGACTAGCGGTTCCTACGAGCAGTACTTC,CASRDETSGSYEQYF
TRBJ2-2,TRBV9,NA,TRBD1,TGTGCCAGCAGCGTAGACAGGGGGACCACCGGGGAGCTGTTTTTT,CASSVDRGTTGELFF
TRBJ2-7,TRBV30,NA,NA,TGTGCCTGGAGATCGGCGGGCACCTACGAGCAGTACTTC,CAWRSAGTYEQYF
TRBJ1-1,TRBV5-1,NA,NA,TGCGCCAGCAGCTTGGGCCCGAACACTGAAGCTTTCTTT,CASSLGPNTEAFF
TRBJ2-5,TRBV11-2,NA,TRBD1,TGTGCCAGCAGCACCCGGGACAGTCAAGAGACCCAGTACTTC,CASSTRDSQETQYF
TRBJ2-7,TRBV16,NA,NA,TGTGCCAGCAGCCACGCGGAGAACTCCTACGAGCAGTACTTC,CASSHAENSYEQYF
TRBJ2-3,TRBV27,NA,TRBD1,TGTGCCAGCAGTTCCGGACAGGGTATAACAGATACGCAGTATTTT,CASSSGQGITDTQYF
TRBJ2-2,TRBV2,NA,NA,TGTGCCGCGTCGGGGACCGGGGAGCTGTTTTTT,CAASGTGELFF
TRBJ1-2,TRBV4-1,NA,NA,TGCGCCAGCAGCCAAGACAGGTCCGACGGCTACACCTTC,CASSQDRSDGYTF
TRBJ2-1,TRBV27,NA,NA,TGTGCCAGCAGTTTTGACAGTTACAATGAGCAGTTCTTC,CASSFDSYNEQFF
TRBJ2-7,TRBV4-1,NA,TRBD1,TGCGCCAGCAGCCACCGAACAGGGGGGAGTTCCTACGAGCAGTACTTC,CASSHRTGGSSYEQYF
TRBJ2-3,TRBV27,NA,NA,TGTGCCAGCAGTTTCATATCTAGCGGCACAGATACGCAGTATTTT,CASSFISSGTDTQYF
TRBJ1-1,TRBV27,NA,NA,TGTGCCAGCAGCCTGACAGCGAACACTGAAGCTTTCTTT,CASSLTANTEAFF
TRBJ2-3,TRBV4-3,NA,NA,TGCGCCAGCAGCCACCCACCAACCCGGGATCCACGCACAGATACGCAGTATTTT,CASSHPPTRDPRTDTQYF
TRBJ1-5,TRBV19,NA,NA,TGTGCCAGTAGTATAGGGGGGTATAGCAATCAGCCCCAGCATTTT,CASSIGGYSNQPQHF
TRBJ2-1,TRBV7-2,NA,NA,TGTGCCGGAGGGCCCTCATACAATGAGCAGTTCTTC,CAGGPSYNEQFF
TRBJ2-1,TRBV5-6,NA,TRBD2,TGTGCCAGCAGCTTGTTATGGGCGGGAGTTTCCTACAATGAGCAGTTCTTC,CASSLLWAGVSYNEQFF
TRBJ2-3,TRBV10-3,once,TRBD1,TGTGCCATCAGTGATACGACAGGGCCGGGACCGATGCAGTATTTT,CAISDTTGPGPMQYF
TRBJ2-7,TRBV5-1,NA,NA,TGCGCCAGCAGTTTCGGAGGGGAGAACTACGAGCAGTACTTC,CASSFGGENYEQYF
TRBJ1-1,TRBV27,NA,NA,TGTGCCAGCAGTTTATCGGGGGCTGGAACTGAAGCTTTCTTT,CASSLSGAGTEAFF
TRBJ1-5,TRBV15,NA,NA,TGTGCCACCAGCAGAGGGGATCCCGGGCGGGGCAATCAGCCCCAGCATTTT,CATSRGDPGRGNQPQHF
TRBJ2-7,TRBV9,NA,TRBD1,TGTGCCAGCAGCGATGGGGACAGGGGACTGGAGCAGTACTTC,CASSDGDRGLEQYF